Listed here are 9 T cell receptor beta chains from one sample, sequenced in a study of OX40 agonist ivuxolimab in advanced cancers. Profiling relied on immunoSEQ multiplex PCR, and the TCRdb table lists in-frame clones only, not all of them. The sample shows roughly 60,000 clones, approximately 90% of them seen only once. The specimen was CD4+ or CD8+ T cells sorted from blood, collected in a trial of the OX40 agonist ivuxolimab. All receptors derive from an adult with an advanced solid tumor such as melanoma, head and neck, liver or kidney cancer.

This clone has only a few counts. This rearrangement joins TRBV4-2 to TRBJ2-3, with no clear D. Germline-derived CDR1 and CDR2 are LGHNA and YNFKEQ. Trimming cost V 0 bases and J 6 bases, with 4 bases left between them. The CDR3 spans 12 residues. The CDR3 is CASSQEEDTQYF. Written as DNA, the CDR3 is TGTGCCAGCAGCCAAGAAGAGGATACGCAGTATTTT.

This clone occurred once. A read error may produce the germline difference seen at one junction end. This same CDR3 is encoded by further DNA sequences in the sample. This chain joins TRBV6-1 and TRBJ1-2, with TRBD1 identical over 9 bases. Germline-derived CDR1 and CDR2 are MNHNS and SASEGT. The CDR3 loop spans 19 amino acids. DNA of the CDR3: TGTGCCAGCAGTGAAGCGACCGGACAGGGGTTCGCAGTTAACTATGGCTATACCTTC. Its translation is CASSEATGQGFAVNYGYTF.

V and J are TRBV20-1 and TRBJ2-1; D is undetermined. In germline, CDR1 is DFQATT, CDR2 SNEGSKA (reference sequence). CDR3 length: 11 residues. Trimming removed 6 bases at V and 1 base at J, with 4 bases between. CDR3 DNA sequence: TGCAGTGCCCTTTCCTACAATGAGCAGTTCTTC. Its protein is CSALSYNEQFF.

The chain is built from TRBV18 and TRBJ2-2; D not resolved. The V gene's germline CDR1 is KGHSH and CDR2 LQKENI. There are 12 residues in the CDR3. The V end was cut by 5 bases, the J end by 4 bases, with 5 bases between. CDR3 in amino acids: CASSEATGELFF. The CDR3 DNA reads TGTGCCAGCTCAGAGGCCACCGGGGAGCTGTTTTTT.

The chain employs TRBV6-5 and TRBJ2-1; 9 bases map to TRBD2. Germline V lookup: CDR1 MNHEY, CDR2 SVGAGI. After removal of 9 bases from V and 15 bases from J, the junction contained 21 bases not matched to a gene. The CDR3 extends over 15 amino acids. The CDR3 sequence is CASGRSGSSGRTPFF. The DNA of the CDR3 is TGTGCCAGTGGGCGGAGCGGGAGTAGCGGGAGAACTCCGTTCTTC.

The genes are TRBV6-6 and TRBJ1-1; possible D gene TRBD1, 5 bases. In germline, CDR1 is MNHNY, CDR2 SVGAGI (reference sequence). V lost 0 bases to trimming and J lost 5 bases, with 13 bases between them. The CDR3 has 15 residues. The CDR3 loop is CASSYSAGRGTEAFF. For the CDR3, the DNA is TGTGCCAGCAGTTACTCGGCAGGGCGGGGGACTGAAGCTTTCTTT.

The chain employs TRBV18 and TRBJ2-3, with no clear D. The germline gives CDR1 KGHSH, CDR2 LQKENI. The CDR3 runs 14 residues. Trimming cost V 3 bases and J 0 bases, with 7 bases left between them. CDR3 nucleotide sequence: TGTGCCAGCTCACCCTTGGGTAGCACAGATACGCAGTATTTT. Its protein is CASSPLGSTDTQYF.

The chain carries TRBV14 and TRBJ2-1; TRBD2 is a possible D gene (6 bases). V gave up 0 bases and J gave up 9 bases, with 15 bases separating them. Germline CDR1 SGHDN, CDR2 FVKESK. This CDR3 has 15 amino acids. CDR3 loop: CASSQDSREYGEQFF. The CDR3 coding sequence is TGTGCCAGCAGCCAAGATTCCCGGGAGTATGGTGAGCAGTTCTTC.

The gene calls are TRBV6-5 and TRBJ2-7; 9 bases align to TRBD2. There are 15 residues in the CDR3. The trim removed 5 bases at V and 4 bases at J, leaving 9 bases unmatched. Germline V gene lookup returns CDR1 MNHEY and CDR2 SVGAGI. In DNA, the CDR3 is TGTGCCAGCAGTCCCCGCCATAGCGGGGGTTACGAGCAGTACTTC. Its translation is CASSPRHSGGYEQYF.